These 9 T cell receptor beta chains came from one sample sequenced in a study of post-analysis software for immune sequencing data. Unique molecular identifiers were carried by the TCR beta cDNA libraries. One entry per CDR3 protein results from TCRdb running MiXCR on the PCR reads. The table lists about 800,000 distinct CDR3 sequences, roughly 30% of them singletons, with under 0.7% in the top ten. Study results and caveats: Comparison of patients with controls showed about 5 TRBV segments more frequent in patients, TRBV5-6, TRBV5-1 and TRBV20-1 among them.

Their antigens are not known. The sequenced sample consisted of blood. The receptor set was obtained from a girl aged 10-17 years with multiple sclerosis.

This clonotype has only a few counts. The CDR3 is CASTLGDQPQHF. The CDR3 DNA reads TGTGCCAGCACCCTCGGGGATCAGCCCCAGCATTTT. The gene calls are TRBV12-3 or TRBV12-4 and TRBJ1-5; D is ambiguous. The CDR3 loop spans 12 amino acids. V was trimmed by 7 bases and J by 5 bases, leaving 9 bases between them.

In regard to this clonotype: One junction end does not reproduce the germline sequence, and a read error may be involved. The genes are TRBV25-1 and TRBJ2-5, with D perhaps matching TRBD2 (6 bases). The CDR3 length is 15 residues. Germline values: CDR1 MGHDK, CDR2 SYGVNS. CDR3: CARSEGRYLQETQYF. As DNA, the CDR3 is TGTGCCCGCAGTGAAGGGAGGTATTTACAAGAGACCCAGTACTTC.

J is TRBJ1-5 and V is TRBV6-2 or TRBV6-3; D ambiguous. The CDR3 extends over 12 amino acids. The V and J ends lost 8 bases and 10 bases respectively, with 15 bases between them. The V gene's germline CDR1 is MNHEY and CDR2 SVGEGT. The CDR3 region is CASGEMISPQHF. The CDR3 coding sequence is TGTGCCAGCGGGGAGATGATCAGCCCCCAGCATTTT.

The table lists this clonotype with a few counts. This chain uses TRBV15 with TRBJ1-4; D remains unclear. Trimming removed 0 bases at V and 12 bases at J, with 14 bases between. The CDR3 sequence is 14 residues long. Germline loops: CDR1 LNHNV, CDR2 YYDKDF (reference sequence). The CDR3 DNA reads TGTGCCACCAGCAGAGATCAGGTCGGAGTGGAACTGTTTTTT. It is translated as CATSRDQVGVELFF. Filled out from reference TRBV15 and TRBJ1-4, the complete variable domain reads DAMVIQNPRYQVTQFGKPVTLSCSQTLNHNVMYWYQQKSSQAPKLLFHYYDKDFNNEADTPDNFQSRRPNTSFCFLDIRSPGLGDTAMYLCATSRDQVGVELFFGSGTQLSVL.

This clonotype was observed a few times. The V call is TRBV20-1, the J call TRBJ2-1; TRBD2 aligns across 10 bases. This CDR3 comprises 16 residues. V lost 5 bases and J lost 3; bases outside the gene matches: 10. Germline-derived CDR1 and CDR2 are DFQATT and SNEGSKA (reference sequence). For the CDR3, the DNA is TGCAGTGCTTCTCATTATAGCGGGAGGCGCTACAATGAGCAGTTCTTC. The encoded protein is CSASHYSGRRYNEQFF.

This clonotype was observed a few times. The rearrangement uses TRBV12-3 or TRBV12-4 and TRBJ1-1; D remains ambiguous. V was cut by 7 bases and J by 1 base, with 13 bases left in between. This CDR3 region has 14 residues. CDR3 sequence: CASTPGGSNTEAFF. CDR3 nucleotide sequence: TGTGCCAGCACCCCGGGAGGGTCGAACACTGAAGCTTTCTTT.

This chain uses TRBV7-9 with TRBJ1-5; D remains unclear. The CDR3 totals 12 residues. Germline V gene sequence: CDR1 SEHNR, CDR2 FQNEAQ (reference sequence). Trimming took off 5 bases at V and 9 bases at J, with 11 bases between the two ends. In DNA, the CDR3 is TGTGCCAGCAGCCCCCAGGCCGGGCCCCAGCATTTT. Translation: CASSPQAGPQHF.

V usage is TRBV20-1 and J usage is TRBJ2-1, with TRBD2 matching 8 bases. The CDR3 is made up of 17 amino acids. Germline trimming cut 6 bases from V and 8 bases from J; bases unmatched to any gene: 21. CDR1 is DFQATT, CDR2 SNEGSKA, per germline (reference sequence). CDR3 bases: TGCAGTGCAAGACTAGCGAGAATATCTACGCTCCGGGATGAGCAGTTCTTC. This translates into CSARLARISTLRDEQFF.

This clonotype was picked up a small number of times. The chain has TRBV4-1 and TRBJ1-2; no clear D gene. V lost 2 bases to trimming and J lost 0 bases, with 16 bases between them. The CDR3 is 17 residues long. Germline assignment: CDR1 MGHRA and CDR2 YSYEKL. The CDR3 DNA reads as TGCGCCAGCAGCCAATACTCCCAGGTGTTAGCTAACTATGGCTACACCTTC. Encoded protein: CASSQYSQVLANYGYTF.